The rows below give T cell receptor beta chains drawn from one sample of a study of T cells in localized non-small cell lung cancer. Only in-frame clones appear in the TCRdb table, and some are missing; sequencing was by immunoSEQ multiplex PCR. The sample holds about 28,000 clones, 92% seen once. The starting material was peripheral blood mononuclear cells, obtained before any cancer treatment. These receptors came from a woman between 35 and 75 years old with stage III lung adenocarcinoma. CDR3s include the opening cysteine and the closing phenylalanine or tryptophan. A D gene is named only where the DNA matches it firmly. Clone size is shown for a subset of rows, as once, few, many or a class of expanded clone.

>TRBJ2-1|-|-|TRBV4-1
TGCGCCAGCAGCCAAGAAGGTGGCAGGGGGGGTTACAATGAGCAGTTCTTC
CASSQEGGRGGYNEQFF
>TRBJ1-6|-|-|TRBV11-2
TGTGCCAGCAGACAACTCAGGGCCCCGGGAGGTAATTCACCCCTCCACTTT
CASRQLRAPGGNSPLHF
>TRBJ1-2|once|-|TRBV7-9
TGTGCCAGCAGCTTAGCAGGGGACTATGGCTACACCTTC
CASSLAGDYGYTF
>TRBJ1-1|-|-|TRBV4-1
TGCGCCAGCAGCCAAGATCGACCCGGGAACACTGAAGCTTTCTTT
CASSQDRPGNTEAFF
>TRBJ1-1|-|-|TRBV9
TGTGCCAGCAGCGTAGGTTCCCGGGGGTCCACTGAAGCTTTCTTT
CASSVGSRGSTEAFF
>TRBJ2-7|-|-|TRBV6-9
TGTGCCAGCAGTTACGGGGGACAAACCTACGAGCAGTACTTC
CASSYGGQTYEQYF
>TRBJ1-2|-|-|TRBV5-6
TGTGCCAGCAGCTTGGCGGGGGCCTTATATGGCTACACCTTC
CASSLAGALYGYTF
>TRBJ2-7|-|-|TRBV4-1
TGCGCCAGCAGCCAAGCACAGGGTGAATACGAGCAGTACTTC
CASSQAQGEYEQYF
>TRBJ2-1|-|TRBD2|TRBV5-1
TGCGCCAGCAGCTATAGCGGGGGGTCCTACAATGAGCAGTTCTTC
CASSYSGGSYNEQFF
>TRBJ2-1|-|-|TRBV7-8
TGTGCCAGCAGCTTAGGGGACGGGGCAGTTGAGCAGTTCTTC
CASSLGDGAVEQFF
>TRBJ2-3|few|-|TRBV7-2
TGTGCCAGCAGCTTCCTAAGCGTGGGAGGTCGGGCAGATACGCAGTATTTT
CASSFLSVGGRADTQYF
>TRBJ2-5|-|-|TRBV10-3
TGTGCCATCAGTCTAGTCCCTCAAGAGACCCAGTACTTC
CAISLVPQETQYF
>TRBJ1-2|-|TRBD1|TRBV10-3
TGTGCCATCAGTACCGGGACAGGGGGAAGCTATGGCTACACCTTC
CAISTGTGGSYGYTF
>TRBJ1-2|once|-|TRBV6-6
TGTGCCAGCGGGAGCAACTATGGCTACACCTTC
CASGSNYGYTF
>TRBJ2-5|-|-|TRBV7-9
TGTGCCAGCAGCATAACGGGGCCGGGGACCCAGTACTTC
CASSITGPGTQYF
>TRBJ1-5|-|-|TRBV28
TGTGCCAGCAGTTTATCTTACGGTAGCAATCAGCCCCAGCATTTT
CASSLSYGSNQPQHF
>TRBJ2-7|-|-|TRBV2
TGTGCCAGCAGTGGTTCGGGGTACGAGCAGTACTTC
CASSGSGYEQYF